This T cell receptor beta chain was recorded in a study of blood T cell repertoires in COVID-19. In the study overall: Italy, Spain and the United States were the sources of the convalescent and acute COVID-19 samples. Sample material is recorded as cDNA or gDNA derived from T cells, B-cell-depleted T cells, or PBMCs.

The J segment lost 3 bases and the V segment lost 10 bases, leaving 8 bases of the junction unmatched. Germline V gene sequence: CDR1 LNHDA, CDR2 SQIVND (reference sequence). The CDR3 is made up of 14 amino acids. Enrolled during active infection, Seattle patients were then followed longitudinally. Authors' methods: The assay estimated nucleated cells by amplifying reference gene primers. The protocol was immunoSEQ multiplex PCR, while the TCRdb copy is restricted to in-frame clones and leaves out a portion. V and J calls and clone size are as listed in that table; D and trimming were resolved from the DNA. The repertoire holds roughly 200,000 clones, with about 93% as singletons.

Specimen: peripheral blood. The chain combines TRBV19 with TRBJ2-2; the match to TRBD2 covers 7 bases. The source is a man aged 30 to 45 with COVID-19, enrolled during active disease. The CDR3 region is CATLAGDYTGELFF. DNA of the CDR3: TGTGCCACTTTGGCGGGGGACTACACCGGGGAGCTGTTTTTT.